A single sample gave rise to the 18 T cell receptor beta chains below, sequenced in a study of blood T cell repertoires in COVID-19 (TCRdb year 2020). The protocol used for the library was the immunoSEQ multiplex PCR assay. TCRdb re-hosts the immuneACCESS table, in-frame sequences only. Its copies lack some clones; in the studies checked, an unresolved V gene accounts for under half of them, and the cause for the rest is not known. For this sample the table gives more than 90,000 clones, of which under 85% were detected only once. Roughly 22% of the sample lies in the top ten. The specimen was peripheral blood. These TCRs come from a human donor in a cohort sampled during active COVID-19.

This clone was found once. This rearrangement joins TRBV10-3 to TRBJ1-5; 8 nucleotides align to TRBD1. The ends lost 4 bases at V and 6 bases at J; junction bases unmatched: 5. The germline CDR1 and CDR2 sequences are ENHRY and SYGVKD. This CDR3 is built from 14 residues. CDR3 nucleotide sequence: TGTGCCATCAGTGGACAGGGGAGCGGTCAGCCCCAGCATTTT. It specifies CAISGQGSGQPQHF.

The CDR3 protein is CASSIDRTGGNADTQYF. The CDR3 DNA is TGTGCCAGTAGTATAGATCGAACAGGGGGCAACGCAGATACGCAGTATTTT. The chain employs TRBV19 and TRBJ2-3, with 9 bases matching TRBD1. The CDR3 extends over 17 amino acids. V was pared by 0 bases and J by 4 bases, with 8 bases of the junction left unmatched. The germline gives CDR1 LNHDA, CDR2 SQIVND (reference sequence).

J is TRBJ1-3 and V is TRBV15; tentative D call: TRBD1 (6 bases). There are 13 residues in the CDR3. CDR1 is LNHNV and CDR2 is YYDKDF in the germline V gene (reference sequence). Trimming stripped 9 bases from V and 0 bases from J, with 9 bases between. The CDR3 spells CATRTVSGNTIYF. DNA of the CDR3: TGTGCCACGAGGACAGTCTCTGGAAACACCATATATTTT.

The chain couples TRBV3-1 (or the pseudogene TRBV3-2) to TRBJ2-1; the match to TRBD2 covers 11 bases. V shed 1 base, J shed 9 bases, and the junction held 8 bases outside the gene matches. Germline V CDR1 and CDR2: LGHDT, YNNKEL (reference sequence). This CDR3 region has 16 residues. The CDR3 nucleotides read TGTGCCAGCAGCCAAGGGGGGACTAGCGGTTATGGTGAGCAGTTCTTC. Protein sequence: CASSQGGTSGYGEQFF.

This clone has just one count. The genes are TRBV3-1 (or the pseudogene TRBV3-2) and TRBJ1-1, with no clear D. The germline gives CDR1 LGHDT, CDR2 YNNKEL (reference sequence). Trimming took 1 base from V and 4 from J, leaving 10 bases between them. This CDR3 spans 14 amino acids. CDR3 in amino acids: CASSQAGFSTEAFF. CDR3 in DNA: TGTGCCAGCAGCCAAGCGGGATTTAGCACTGAAGCTTTCTTT.

This chain uses TRBV2 with TRBJ1-2; D is undetermined. Germline V gives CDR1 SNHLY, CDR2 FYNNEI. This CDR3 comprises 14 residues. V was shortened by 3 bases and J by 4 bases, with 12 bases between the two germline ends. CDR3 nucleotide sequence: TGTGCCAGCAGTGATGAAGACGGGAGCTATGGCTACACCTTC. Its translation is CASSDEDGSYGYTF.

The chain is built from TRBV5-6 and TRBJ1-2; perhaps TRBD1 as D (6 bases). Germline V gene sequence: CDR1 SGHDT, CDR2 YYEEEE. This CDR3 comprises 14 residues. Trimming left V 6 bases short and J 5 bases short, with 17 bases between. CDR3 residues: CASTLAGAGYGYTF. The CDR3 DNA reads as TGTGCCAGCACCCTGGCGGGGGCCGGGTATGGCTACACCTTC. The full variable domain, in which reference TRBV5-6 and TRBJ1-2 provide the parts outside the CDR3, is DAGVTQSPTHLIKTRGQQVTLRCSPKSGHDTVSWYQQALGQGPQFIFQYYEEEERQRGNFPDRFSGHQFPNYSSELNVNALLLGDSALYLCASTLAGAGYGYTFGSGTRLTVV.

The V call is TRBV7-8, the J call TRBJ1-1; possibly TRBD1 for D (6 bases). The CDR3 is 16 residues long. CDR1 is SGHVS and CDR2 is FQNEAQ in the germline V gene. V dropped 5 bases and J dropped 6 bases, with 22 bases sitting between them. CDR3 coding DNA: TGTGCCAGCAGCCCAGAGGGCGGGGGGCTCGGCGCTGAAGCTTTCTTT. Encoded protein: CASSPEGGGLGAEAFF.

This sequence joins TRBV20-1 and TRBJ2-4; TRBD1 is a possible D gene (6 bases). The V gene lost 3 bases and the J gene lost 1 base, with 13 bases spanning the gap. CDR1 DFQATT and CDR2 SNEGSKA come from the germline V gene (reference sequence). CDR3 length: 15 amino acids. In DNA, the CDR3 is TGCAGTGCTAGTAATCAGGGGCAGGCCAAAAACATTCAGTACTTC. Translation gives CSASNQGQAKNIQYF.

This clone showed up just once. V gene TRBV19 combines with J gene TRBJ1-1; the D gene is possibly TRBD1 (5 bases). CDR3 length equals 15 residues. Trimming cost V 7 bases and J 1 base, with 16 bases left between them. Germline lookup yields CDR1 LNHDA and CDR2 SQIVND (reference sequence). The DNA of the CDR3 is TGTGCCAGTACCAGACCGGGGGGGACGAACACTGAAGCTTTCTTT. As protein: CASTRPGGTNTEAFF.

V gene TRBV18 combines with J gene TRBJ1-6; D is unresolved. With 4 bases removed from V and 8 bases from J, the gap between germline ends came to 21 bases. Germline CDR1 is KGHSH and CDR2 is LQKENI. This CDR3 has 17 residues. The CDR3 region has the DNA TGTGCCAGCTCACTGCTCTTGAGTGAGGCCGTTGATTCACCCCTCCACTTT. It encodes CASSLLLSEAVDSPLHF.

The chain links TRBV11-2 to TRBJ2-7; D unclear. V lost 2 bases to trimming and J lost 0 bases, with 14 bases between them. Per germline, CDR1 SGHAT and CDR2 FQNNGV. The CDR3 has 16 residues. CDR3 sequence (DNA): TGTGCCAGCAGCTTAAGCTTAACAGCCCTCTCCTACGAGCAGTACTTC. Translation gives CASSLSLTALSYEQYF. The full variable domain, in which reference TRBV11-2 and TRBJ2-7 provide the parts outside the CDR3, is EAGVAQSPRYKIIEKRQSVAFWCNPISGHATLYWYQQILGQGPKLLIQFQNNGVVDDSQLPKDRFSAERLKGVDSTLKIQPAKLEDSAVYLCASSLSLTALSYEQYFGPGTRLTVT.

The chain employs TRBV27 and TRBJ2-2; 9 nucleotides agree with TRBD1. CDR1 is MNHEY and CDR2 is SMNVEV in the germline V gene (reference sequence). The CDR3 runs 16 residues. Germline trimming cut 6 bases from V and 5 bases from J; bases unmatched to any gene: 10. The CDR3 DNA is TGTGCCAGCAGAGGACAGGGGATTATTAGGACCGGGGAGCTGTTTTTT. It codes for CASRGQGIIRTGELFF.

In DNA, the CDR3 is TGTGCCAGTAGTATTCCAGGGACTAGCGGATTCAATGAGCAGTTCTTC. It codes for CASSIPGTSGFNEQFF. V gene TRBV19 combines with J gene TRBJ2-1; 11 bases are a match to TRBD2. Germline values: CDR1 LNHDA, CDR2 SQIVND (reference sequence). Germline trimming cut 3 bases from V and 6 bases from J; bases unmatched to any gene: 7. The CDR3 is 16 amino acids.

This clone has only a few counts. The chain has TRBV25-1 and TRBJ1-6; TRBD1 matches 9 bases. The germline V gene has CDR1 MGHDK and CDR2 SYGVNS. The ends lost 10 bases at V and 7 bases at J; junction bases unmatched: 2. CDR3 length: 12 residues. The CDR3 sequence: CATGTGNSPLHF. The CDR3 coding sequence is TGTGCCACTGGGACAGGGAATTCACCCCTCCACTTT.

Concerning this clone itself: At one end, the junction sequence differs from germline, possibly due to a read error. The chain combines TRBV5-6 with TRBJ2-5; 9 bases align to TRBD1. CDR1 and CDR2 (germline): SGHDT, YYEEEE. The length of the CDR3 is 17 residues. The CDR3 spells CASSLIIEKDRGETQHF. The CDR3 nucleotides read TGTGCCAGCAGCTTGATTATTGAGAAGGACAGGGGAGAGACCCAGCACTTC.

V is TRBV6-1 and J is TRBJ2-3; 8 bases align to TRBD2. CDR1 and CDR2 (germline): MNHNS, SASEGT. The CDR3 extends over 18 amino acids. V lost 4 bases to trimming and J lost 2 bases; unmatched junction nucleotides: 14. The CDR3 reads CASSGARGGPRLTDTQYF. The CDR3 region has the DNA TGTGCCAGCAGTGGGGCACGGGGGGGACCCCGACTCACAGATACGCAGTATTTT.

The chain employs TRBV15 and TRBJ1-2; 9 bases match TRBD1. Looked up from germline, CDR1 is LNHNV and CDR2 is YYDKDF (reference sequence). After removal of 4 bases from V and 4 bases from J, the junction contained 7 bases not matched to a gene. CDR3 length equals 15 residues. The CDR3 protein is CATSTPGQGTYGYTF. The DNA for the CDR3 is TGTGCCACCAGCACCCCGGGACAGGGAACCTATGGCTACACCTTC.